This is a list of T cell receptor beta chains from one sample in a study of human T cells and chemical hapten exposure. TCRdb processed the RACE reads anew with MiXCR; each CDR3 protein has one entry. The sample holds approximately 50,000 distinct CDR3 sequences; 8.5% to 10% are singletons and the top ten take 8.5% to 10%. The sample in question was whole blood, obtained in connection with sensitization to the hapten diphenylcyclopropenone (DPC). Source of these receptors: a woman between 25 and 40 years old with alopecia areata. Some clones in this sample may be carry-over from other donors' samples. CDR3s include the opening cysteine and the closing phenylalanine or tryptophan. Each record gives: V gene, D gene, J gene, CDR3 protein. D genes are given only for firm matches.

V: TRBV5-4
D: -
J: TRBJ1-4
CDR3: CASSVRLGTPSSANEKLFF

V: TRBV12-3/TRBV12-4
D: TRBD1
J: TRBJ1-5
CDR3: CASSYQGARNQPQHF

V: TRBV30
D: -
J: TRBJ2-4
CDR3: CAWGQGSNIQYF

V: TRBV7-2
D: TRBD1
J: TRBJ1-6
CDR3: CASSWAGGQGTSPLHF

V: TRBV20-1
D: -
J: TRBJ2-5
CDR3: CSESKGGTRGKTQYF

V: TRBV24-1
D: -
J: TRBJ2-2
CDR3: CAIARLTGELFF

V: TRBV7-2
D: TRBD1
J: TRBJ1-1
CDR3: CASSQSGGHTEAFF

V: TRBV5-6
D: -
J: TRBJ2-4
CDR3: CASSGGLRLAKNIQYF

V: TRBV29-1
D: TRBD1
J: TRBJ2-7
CDR3: CSVGVTGQYEQYF

V: TRBV19
D: TRBD1
J: TRBJ2-7
CDR3: CASSINPGQGGEQYF

V: TRBV6-1
D: -
J: TRBJ2-1
CDR3: CASSEAWNGDHEQFF

V: TRBV4-3
D: TRBD1
J: TRBJ1-5
CDR3: CASSHGQGDQPQHF

V: TRBV5-8
D: -
J: TRBJ1-2
CDR3: CASSRDVNYGYTF

V: TRBV6-2/TRBV6-3
D: TRBD2
J: TRBJ2-3
CDR3: CASSWGLAGATDTQYF

V: TRBV5-1
D: -
J: TRBJ2-2
CDR3: CASSLNPPNTGELFF

V: TRBV7-2
D: TRBD2
J: TRBJ2-3
CDR3: CASSLGLAFDTQYF

V: TRBV14
D: TRBD2
J: TRBJ2-5
CDR3: CASSRSAGGPETQYF

V: TRBV4-3
D: -
J: TRBJ2-7
CDR3: CASSVRDFVEQYF

V: TRBV2
D: -
J: TRBJ1-5
CDR3: CASSEGDSPPTRNQPQHF

V: TRBV27
D: TRBD1
J: TRBJ1-5
CDR3: CASSPGTDNQPQHF

V: TRBV2
D: -
J: TRBJ1-2
CDR3: CASSRSTAYGYTF

V: TRBV6-2/TRBV6-3
D: -
J: TRBJ1-5
CDR3: CASSFLFAGVGQPQHF

V: TRBV20-1
D: TRBD1
J: TRBJ1-6
CDR3: CSARRDSSPLHF

V: TRBV6-5
D: TRBD1
J: TRBJ2-2
CDR3: CASSPDRASNTGELFF

V: TRBV7-9
D: TRBD1
J: TRBJ1-5
CDR3: CASSGTADQPQHF

V: TRBV5-4
D: -
J: TRBJ2-3
CDR3: CASSITVTDTQYF

V: TRBV3-1
D: -
J: TRBJ1-1
CDR3: CASSQGPNTEAFF